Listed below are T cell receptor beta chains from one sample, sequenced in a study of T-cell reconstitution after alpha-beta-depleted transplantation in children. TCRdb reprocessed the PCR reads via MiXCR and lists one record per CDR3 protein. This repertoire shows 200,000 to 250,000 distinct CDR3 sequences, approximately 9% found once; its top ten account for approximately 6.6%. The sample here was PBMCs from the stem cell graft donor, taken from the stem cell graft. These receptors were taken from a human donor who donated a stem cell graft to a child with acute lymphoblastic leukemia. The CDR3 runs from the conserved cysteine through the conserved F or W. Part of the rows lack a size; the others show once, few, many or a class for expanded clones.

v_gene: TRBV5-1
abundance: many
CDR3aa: CASSAQNEQYF

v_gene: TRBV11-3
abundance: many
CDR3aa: CASSTEGGNEQFF

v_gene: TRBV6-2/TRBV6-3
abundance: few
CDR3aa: CASSRLEEQYF

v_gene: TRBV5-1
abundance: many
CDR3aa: CASSSAEGLAGGLNTGELFF

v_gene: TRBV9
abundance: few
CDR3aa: CASSVPGGDTQYF

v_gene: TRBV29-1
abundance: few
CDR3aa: CSVTTMGGEQYF

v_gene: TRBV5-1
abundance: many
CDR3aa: CASSSDGGLHTGELFF

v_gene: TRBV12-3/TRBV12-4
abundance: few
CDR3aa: CASSLWQGTNYGYTF

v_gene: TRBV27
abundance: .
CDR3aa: CASSFSAGGMNTEAFF

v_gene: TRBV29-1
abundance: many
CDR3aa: CSSLVDEQFF

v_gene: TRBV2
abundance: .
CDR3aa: CASSEGEVTDTQYF

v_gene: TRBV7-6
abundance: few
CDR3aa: CASSLAPLGDDHTGELFF

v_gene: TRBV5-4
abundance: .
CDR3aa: CASSGAGRNTDTQYF

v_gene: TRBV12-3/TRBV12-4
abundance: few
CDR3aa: CASSPTPGTSGGTYNEQFF

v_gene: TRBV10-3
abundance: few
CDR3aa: CAISGGSGILETQYF

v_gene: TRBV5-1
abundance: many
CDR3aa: CASSLGASTDTQYF

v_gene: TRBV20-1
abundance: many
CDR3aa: CSATPGGYGYTF

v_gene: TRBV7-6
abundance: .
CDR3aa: CASSSRDSYNEQFF

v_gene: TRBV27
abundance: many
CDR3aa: CASSPLLGNDYGYTF

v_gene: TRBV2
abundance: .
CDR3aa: CASSPLLAGGPNEQFF

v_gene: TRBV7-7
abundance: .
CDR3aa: CASSPGVGGEDGYTF

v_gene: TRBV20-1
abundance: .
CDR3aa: CSARGTGFQPQHF

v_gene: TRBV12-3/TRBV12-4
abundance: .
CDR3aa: CASSTGGKNEQFF

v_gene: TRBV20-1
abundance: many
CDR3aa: CSARGQVYGYTF